The T cell receptor (beta chain) under discussion was sequenced for a study of blood T cell repertoires in COVID-19. Overall study: Samples of COVID-19 (acute and convalescent) were obtained from the United States, Italy and Spain. In each case, the material was cDNA or gDNA derived from T cells, B-cell-depleted T cells, or PBMCs.

V was pared by 6 bases and J by 4 bases, with 12 bases between. CDR1 is MDHEN, CDR2 SYDVKM, per germline. This CDR3 has 14 residues. This clone was observed a single time. The authors' processing: Reference gene primer amplification in the assay estimated nucleated cell counts. The method was immunoSEQ multiplex PCR; TCRdb's version includes in-frame clones alone and lacks a portion of them. The V and J calls and the clone size are those of that table, but D and trimming were determined from the DNA. This table holds about 45,000 clones, roughly 80% found once. The V call is TRBV28, the J call TRBJ2-2, with D unresolved. Sequencing used peripheral blood. The sequence was collected from a man between 45 and 60 years old with active COVID-19. CDR3 bases: TGTGCCAGCAGAATTTCTAAACCCACCGGGGAGCTGTTTTTT. Encoded protein: CASRISKPTGELFF.